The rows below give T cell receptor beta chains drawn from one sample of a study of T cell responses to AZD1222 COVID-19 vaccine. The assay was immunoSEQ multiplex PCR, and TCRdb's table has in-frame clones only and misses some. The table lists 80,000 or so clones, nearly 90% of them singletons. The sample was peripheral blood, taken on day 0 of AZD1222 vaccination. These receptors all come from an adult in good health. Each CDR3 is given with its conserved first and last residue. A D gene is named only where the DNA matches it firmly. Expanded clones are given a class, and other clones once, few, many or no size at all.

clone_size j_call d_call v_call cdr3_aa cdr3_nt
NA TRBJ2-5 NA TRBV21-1 CASSKVMTIQETQYF TGTGCCAGCAGCAAAGTAATGACAATCCAAGAGACCCAGTACTTC
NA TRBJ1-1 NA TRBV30 CAWTRAGTMNTEAFF TGTGCCTGGACACGGGCAGGGACAATGAACACTGAAGCTTTCTTT
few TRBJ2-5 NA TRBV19 CASSRGQETQYF TGTGCCAGTAGCAGGGGCCAAGAGACCCAGTACTTC
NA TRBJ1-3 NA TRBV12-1 CASSFSHEKLETSGNTIYF TGTGCCAGCAGCTTTTCCCACGAAAAACTCGAGACCTCTGGAAACACCATATATTTT
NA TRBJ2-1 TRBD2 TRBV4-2 CASSQDLLAGGRNEQFF TGTGCCAGCAGCCAAGATCTCCTAGCGGGAGGTAGGAATGAGCAGTTCTTC
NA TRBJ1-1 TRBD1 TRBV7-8 CASSLAGGWTEAFF TGTGCCAGCAGCTTAGCAGGGGGCTGGACTGAAGCTTTCTTT
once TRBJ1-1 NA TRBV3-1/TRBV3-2 CASSLGQNTEAFF TGTGCCAGCAGCTTAGGACAGAACACTGAAGCTTTCTTT
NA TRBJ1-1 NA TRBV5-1 CASSLPPQTLNTEAFF TGCGCCAGCAGCTTGCCCCCGCAGACTTTGAACACTGAAGCTTTCTTT
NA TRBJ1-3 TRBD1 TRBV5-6 CASSLQGARGNTIYF TGTGCCAGCAGCCTACAGGGGGCGCGCGGAAACACCATATATTTT
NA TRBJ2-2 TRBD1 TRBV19 CASSIQTGGIGELFF TGTGCCAGTAGTATCCAGACAGGGGGCATCGGGGAGCTGTTTTTT
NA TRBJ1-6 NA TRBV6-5 CASSYPATGVGSPLHF TGTGCCAGCAGTTACCCTGCGACAGGAGTGGGTTCACCCCTCCACTTT
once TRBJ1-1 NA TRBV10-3 CAISESGRPNAEAFF TGTGCCATCAGTGAGTCTGGGAGACCTAACGCTGAAGCTTTCTTT
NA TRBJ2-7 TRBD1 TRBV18 CASSLGQDSYEQYF TGTGCCAGCTCACTGGGACAGGACTCCTACGAGCAGTACTTC
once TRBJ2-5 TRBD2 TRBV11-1 CASSLRLAGVGETQYF TGTGCCAGCAGCTTGCGGCTAGCGGGCGTAGGGGAGACCCAGTACTTC
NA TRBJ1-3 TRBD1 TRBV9 CASSVNRGTGNTIYF TGTGCCAGCAGCGTTAACAGGGGAACTGGAAACACCATATATTTT
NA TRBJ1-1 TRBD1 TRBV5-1 CASGTGGLGTEAFF TGCGCCAGCGGCACAGGGGGCCTCGGCACTGAAGCTTTCTTT
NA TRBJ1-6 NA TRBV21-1 CASRDRDNSPLHF TGTGCCAGCCGGGACAGGGATAATTCACCCCTCCACTTT
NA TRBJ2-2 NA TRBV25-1 CAANGFTGELFF TGTGCCGCCAATGGGTTCACCGGGGAGCTGTTTTTT
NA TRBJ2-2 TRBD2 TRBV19 CASRAGLAGNTGELFF TGTGCCAGTAGGGCCGGACTAGCGGGGAACACCGGGGAGCTGTTTTTT
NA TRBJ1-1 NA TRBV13 CASSLSTNTEAFF TGTGCCAGCAGCTTGTCGACGAACACTGAAGCTTTCTTT
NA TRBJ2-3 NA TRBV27 CASSQGYSTDTQYF TGTGCCAGCAGTCAAGGCTATAGCACAGATACGCAGTATTTT
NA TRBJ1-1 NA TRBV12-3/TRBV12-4 CASSLRANTEAFF TGTGCCAGCAGTTTACGGGCGAACACTGAAGCTTTCTTT
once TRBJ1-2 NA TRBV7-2 CASSLARQAGPNYGYTF TGTGCCAGCAGCTTAGCTAGACAGGCAGGGCCTAACTATGGCTACACCTTC
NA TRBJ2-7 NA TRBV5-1 CASSFQREQYF TGCGCCAGCAGCTTCCAGCGCGAGCAGTACTTC
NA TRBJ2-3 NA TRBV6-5 CASSTKWLRVDTQYF TGTGCCAGCAGCACTAAGTGGTTGAGGGTAGATACGCAGTATTTT
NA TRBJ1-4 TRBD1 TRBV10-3 CAISEQGAGEKLFF TGTGCCATCAGTGAGCAGGGGGCCGGGGAAAAACTGTTTTTT
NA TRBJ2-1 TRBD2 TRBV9 CASSVYRASGSIYEQFF TGTGCCAGCAGCGTATATAGGGCTAGCGGGAGTATCTATGAGCAGTTCTTC
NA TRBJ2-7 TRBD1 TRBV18 CASSLTGDSYEQYF TGTGCCAGCTCCCTGACAGGGGACTCCTACGAGCAGTACTTC
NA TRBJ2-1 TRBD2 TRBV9 CASSVGLAGASEQFF TGTGCCAGCAGCGTGGGACTAGCGGGGGCAAGTGAGCAGTTCTTC
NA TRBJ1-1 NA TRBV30 CAWSAGQGNTEAFF TGTGCCTGGAGTGCGGGGCAGGGGAACACTGAAGCTTTCTTT
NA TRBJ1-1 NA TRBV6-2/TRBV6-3 CASSYPNGQTNTEAFF TGTGCCAGCAGTTACCCTAACGGGCAGACAAACACTGAAGCTTTCTTT
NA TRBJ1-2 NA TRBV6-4 CASSEGYGQPYGYTF TGTGCCAGCAGTGAAGGGTACGGCCAGCCCTATGGCTACACCTTC
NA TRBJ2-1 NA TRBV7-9 CASSLERDEQFF TGTGCCAGCAGCTTGGAGCGAGATGAGCAGTTCTTC
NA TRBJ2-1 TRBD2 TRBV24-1 CATSDPGTSHEQFF TGTGCCACCAGTGATCCCGGGACTAGCCATGAGCAGTTCTTC
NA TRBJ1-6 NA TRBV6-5 CASTPGHQGSPLHF TGTGCCAGCACCCCGGGACATCAAGGTTCACCCCTCCACTTT
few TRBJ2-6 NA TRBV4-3 CASSQQGSGANVLTF TGCGCCAGCAGCCAACAGGGCTCTGGGGCCAACGTCCTGACTTTC
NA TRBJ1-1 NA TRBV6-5 CAPNGEVPYTEAFF TGTGCCCCCAACGGGGAAGTTCCCTACACTGAAGCTTTCTTT
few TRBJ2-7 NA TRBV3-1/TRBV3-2 CASSHRRSLPTLAEQYF TGTGCCAGCAGCCACCGACGGTCCTTACCTACCCTCGCAGAGCAGTACTTC
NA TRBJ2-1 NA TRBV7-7 CASSLNRAVSYNEQFF TGTGCTAGCAGCTTAAACAGAGCGGTTTCCTACAATGAGCAGTTCTTC
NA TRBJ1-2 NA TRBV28 CASSERNYGYTF TGTGCCAGCTCAGAACGGAACTATGGCTACACCTTC
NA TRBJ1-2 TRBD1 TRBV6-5 CASSYSRTGSGDGYTF TGTGCCAGCAGTTACTCCCGGACAGGGTCAGGGGACGGCTACACCTTC